Listed below are T cell receptor beta chains from one sample, sequenced in a study of control samples from healthy donors and cancer patients. The repertoire was sequenced with immunoSEQ multiplex PCR; TCRdb's copy has only in-frame clones and lacks some. The table shows some 130,000 clones, with more than 90% occurring only once. Sequenced material: blood. These receptors were collected from a man younger than 35 in good health. CDR3s include the opening cysteine and the closing phenylalanine or tryptophan. A D gene is named only where the DNA matches it firmly. Size is stated for part of the rows, as once, few or many counts, or as a class when the clone is expanded.

D gene	V gene	J gene	clone size	CDR3 protein	CDR3 DNA
TRBD2	TRBV7-2	TRBJ2-5	few	CASSLAGLISGGSQETQYF	TGTGCCAGCAGCTTAGCCGGACTAATTAGCGGGGGTTCCCAAGAGACCCAGTACTTC
.	TRBV4-2	TRBJ1-1	.	CASSQDRNTEAFF	TGTGCCAGCAGCCAAGACCGTAACACTGAAGCTTTCTTT
TRBD1	TRBV10-3	TRBJ2-7	.	CAISEKFSAIGTGISYEQYF	TGTGCCATCAGTGAGAAGTTTAGTGCGATCGGGACAGGGATTTCCTACGAGCAGTACTTC
.	TRBV30	TRBJ1-5	few	CAWSRKGLHNQPQHF	TGTGCCTGGAGTAGAAAGGGCCTACATAATCAGCCCCAGCATTTT
TRBD2	TRBV4-2	TRBJ2-6	.	CASSSGGGTGANVLTF	TGTGCCAGCAGCTCGGGAGGCGGTACTGGGGCCAACGTCCTGACTTTC
.	TRBV7-2	TRBJ2-2	.	CASSARTGGAGELFF	TGTGCCAGCAGCGCCCGGACCGGTGGTGCCGGGGAGCTGTTTTTT
.	TRBV3-1/TRBV3-2	TRBJ2-5	.	CASSQDSGRQETQYF	TGTGCCAGCAGCCAAGACTCTGGACGGCAAGAGACCCAGTACTTC
TRBD2	TRBV6-6	TRBJ2-3	.	CASSYREGTDTQYF	TGTGCCAGCAGTTACCGGGAGGGCACAGATACGCAGTATTTT
.	TRBV11-2	TRBJ1-5	.	CASSLSPSVGPQHF	TGTGCCAGCAGCTTAAGTCCGTCGGTTGGCCCCCAGCATTTT
.	TRBV12-1	TRBJ2-7	.	CASSYVGGFLHEQYF	TGTGCCAGCAGCTATGTGGGTGGGTTCCTCCACGAGCAGTACTTC
.	TRBV7-9	TRBJ2-7	.	CASSPRHLTEQYF	TGTGCCAGCAGCCCGAGGCACCTTACGGAGCAGTACTTC
.	TRBV24-1	TRBJ1-2	.	CATPGAGEYGYTF	TGTGCCACCCCTGGGGCAGGGGAGTATGGCTACACCTTC
TRBD1	TRBV29-1	TRBJ1-1	few	CSAHRQGSTEAFF	TGCAGCGCCCATCGACAGGGAAGCACTGAAGCTTTCTTT
.	TRBV3-1/TRBV3-2	TRBJ2-6	.	CASSQDGPGDVLTF	TGTGCCAGCAGCCAAGATGGCCCAGGGGACGTCCTGACTTTC
TRBD2	TRBV27	TRBJ2-3	.	CASSRGGYTDTQYF	TGTGCCAGCTCGCGGGGGGGGTACACAGATACGCAGTATTTT
TRBD2	TRBV29-1	TRBJ2-1	.	CSGLAGQSSYNEQFF	TGCAGCGGGTTAGCGGGGCAGAGCTCCTACAATGAGCAGTTCTTC
TRBD1	TRBV10-3	TRBJ2-7	.	CAISEIQGPNPYEQYF	TGTGCCATCAGTGAAATACAGGGGCCGAACCCCTACGAGCAGTACTTC
.	TRBV21-1	TRBJ1-5	.	CASSTRDYSNQPQHF	TGTGCCAGCAGCACCAGGGACTATAGCAATCAGCCCCAGCATTTT
.	TRBV9	TRBJ1-1	.	CASSTPVEGPDTEAFF	TGTGCCAGCAGCACCCCCGTAGAGGGGCCGGACACTGAAGCTTTCTTT
TRBD1	TRBV30	TRBJ1-2	.	CAWSVQGGNYGYTF	TGTGCCTGGAGTGTACAGGGGGGGAACTATGGCTACACCTTC
.	TRBV9	TRBJ1-4	.	CASSGLMTDGNEKLFF	TGTGCCAGCAGCGGCTTGATGACAGACGGTAATGAAAAACTGTTTTTT
.	TRBV4-1	TRBJ1-5	.	CASSQVDMIVYQPQHF	TGCGCCAGCAGCCAAGTTGACATGATCGTCTATCAGCCCCAGCATTTT
.	TRBV11-1	TRBJ1-6	.	CASSRRAPNSPLHF	TGTGCCAGCAGTCGTCGGGCACCGAATTCACCCCTCCACTTT
TRBD1	TRBV19	TRBJ2-6	.	CASRRQGLSSGANVLTF	TGTGCCAGTAGAAGACAGGGTTTGAGCTCTGGGGCCAACGTCCTGACTTTC
.	TRBV29-1	TRBJ1-5	.	CSVSWGINQPQHF	TGCAGCGTTTCGTGGGGAATCAATCAGCCCCAGCATTTT
TRBD2	TRBV9	TRBJ2-3	.	CASSVVGGGPDTQYF	TGTGCCAGCAGCGTAGTTGGCGGGGGGCCAGATACGCAGTATTTT
.	TRBV5-1	TRBJ2-5	.	CASSLEGQETQYF	TGCGCCAGCAGCTTGGAGGGGCAAGAGACCCAGTACTTC
.	TRBV11-2	TRBJ1-1	.	CASSLGGGEAFF	TGTGCCAGCAGCTTAGGGGGCGGAGAAGCTTTCTTT
.	TRBV4-1	TRBJ1-5	.	CASSQGTAIYSNQPQHF	TGCGCCAGCAGCCAAGGGACAGCGATTTATAGCAATCAGCCCCAGCATTTT
.	TRBV19	TRBJ1-4	.	CASSIIRAGEKLFF	TGTGCCAGTAGTATTATCAGGGCAGGTGAAAAACTGTTTTTT
TRBD2	TRBV19	TRBJ2-2	.	CASSIFGTSGGLIGGELFF	TGTGCCAGTAGTATCTTCGGGACTAGCGGGGGGTTAATCGGCGGGGAGCTGTTTTTT
.	TRBV11-2	TRBJ1-2	.	CASSSIRRNGRNYGYTF	TGTGCCAGCAGCTCCATCCGTAGGAACGGACGGAACTATGGCTACACCTTC
TRBD1	TRBV7-9	TRBJ1-3	.	CASSTQGARPSGNTIYF	TGTGCCAGCAGCACCCAGGGGGCGCGTCCTTCTGGAAACACCATATATTTT
.	TRBV5-1	TRBJ1-1	.	CASRSPSGIDTEAFF	TGCGCCAGCAGATCCCCCTCGGGAATAGACACTGAAGCTTTCTTT
.	TRBV25-1	TRBJ1-1	.	CASSGAKNTEAFF	TGTGCCAGCAGCGGAGCTAAGAACACTGAAGCTTTCTTT
TRBD1	TRBV24-1	TRBJ2-5	.	CATSDTRGGPETQYF	TGTGCCACCAGTGATACGAGAGGGGGCCCAGAGACCCAGTACTTC
TRBD2	TRBV7-3	TRBJ2-3	.	CASSLKGLAGSGTDTQYF	TGTGCCAGCAGCTTAAAGGGACTAGCGGGGTCTGGCACAGATACGCAGTATTTT
TRBD2	TRBV9	TRBJ2-1	many	CASSVASGYNEQFF	TGTGCCAGCAGCGTAGCTAGCGGGTACAATGAGCAGTTCTTC
.	TRBV9	TRBJ1-2	.	CASSAEVPYYGYTF	TGTGCCAGCAGTGCGGAGGTCCCCTACTATGGCTACACCTTC
TRBD1	TRBV7-9	TRBJ1-2	.	CASSPGWDSRVYGYTF	TGTGCCAGCAGCCCGGGATGGGACAGCAGAGTCTATGGCTACACCTTC
.	TRBV19	TRBJ2-7	.	CASSIVQGREQYF	TGTGCCAGTAGTATAGTCCAAGGGCGCGAGCAGTACTTC
.	TRBV4-1	TRBJ1-5	few	CASSLRRGSAWPQHF	TGCGCCAGCAGCCTTAGACGTGGCAGCGCTTGGCCCCAGCATTTT
.	TRBV10-3	TRBJ1-6	.	CAISEAEDNSPLHF	TGTGCCATCAGTGAGGCGGAAGATAATTCACCCCTCCACTTT